This T cell receptor (beta chain) appears in the sequencing data of a study of CD8 T cells in ankylosing spondylitis. TCRdb re-called the 5' RACE reads through MiXCR, storing one row per CDR3 protein. The sample lists 150,000 to 200,000 distinct CDR3 sequences, 13% seen once, with roughly 11% in the top ten. The CDR3 has 16 amino acids. Per the germline V gene, CDR1 is SEHNR and CDR2 is FQNEAQ (reference sequence). Trimming at V came to 5 bases and at J to 2 bases, leaving 8 bases not matched to a gene. The sample holds a few counts of this clonotype. The chain carries TRBV7-9 and TRBJ1-3; 8 positions match TRBD1. Sequencing was performed on blood, either unsorted or a sorted T cell fraction (not recorded which). The clonotype was recovered from a female donor with ankylosing spondylitis or in good health (not recorded which). DNA of the CDR3: TGTGCCAGCAGCCTCCGACAGGGGACGGCTGGAAACACCATATATTTT. It codes for CASSLRQGTAGNTIYF.